A selection of T cell receptor beta chains follows, all from one sample in a study of T cell changes during pregnancy in multiple sclerosis. Only in-frame clones appear in the TCRdb table, and some are missing; sequencing was by immunoSEQ multiplex PCR. Of tens of thousands of clones listed, more than 75% are singletons. Sequenced material: peripheral blood, taken in the third trimester of pregnancy. These receptors all come from a female donor with multiple sclerosis, enrolled in a pregnancy study. The CDR3 runs from the conserved cysteine through the conserved F or W. The D gene is left open where the match is weak.

. | TRBJ2-7 | 16 | TRBV5-5 | TGTGCCAGCAATCTGAGGGGGACAACCACCTCCTACGAGCAGTACTTC | CASNLRGTTTSYEQYF
TRBD1 | TRBJ1-2 | 15 | TRBV2 | TGTGCCAGCTTCACGGGACAGGGGAACGCTTATGGCTACACCTTC | CASFTGQGNAYGYTF
TRBD1 | TRBJ1-3 | 15 | TRBV9 | TGTGCCAGCAGCCCGACAGGGTACGCTGGAAACACCATATATTTT | CASSPTGYAGNTIYF
. | TRBJ1-1 | 15 | TRBV21-1 | TGTGCCAGCAGCAAAGCGGTGGTACCGAGGGCTGAAGCTTTCTTT | CASSKAVVPRAEAFF
TRBD1 | TRBJ2-7 | 15 | TRBV30 | TGTGCCTGGAGTAAGTTGGGACAGGGGGCCTACGAGCAGTACTTC | CAWSKLGQGAYEQYF
. | TRBJ2-7 | 14 | TRBV7-3 | TGTGCCAGCAGCCGATCAACAGGGCCCTACGAGCAGTACTTC | CASSRSTGPYEQYF
. | TRBJ2-2 | 10 | TRBV5-5 | TGTCAGGGGGGCCCCGGGGAGCTGTTTTTT | CQGGPGELFF
. | TRBJ2-5 | 14 | TRBV6-5 | TGTGCCAGCAGTTACGGGTTCCAGGGGGAGACCCAGTACTTC | CASSYGFQGETQYF
. | TRBJ2-5 | 14 | TRBV5-1 | TGCGCCAGCAGCTTGGACAGTTTTAGTGAGACCCAGTACTTC | CASSLDSFSETQYF
TRBD1 | TRBJ2-5 | 14 | TRBV7-6 | TGTGCCAGCAGCTTTAACGGACAGGGTCAGACCCAGTACTTC | CASSFNGQGQTQYF
TRBD1 | TRBJ1-2 | 16 | TRBV9 | TGTGCCAGCAGCGTAGAGACAGGGCCCTATAACTATGGCTACACCTTC | CASSVETGPYNYGYTF
TRBD1 | TRBJ2-1 | 16 | TRBV19 | TGTGCCAGTAGTATAGACCCGGGACAGGGTCGGAATGAGCAGTTCTTC | CASSIDPGQGRNEQFF
TRBD1 | TRBJ1-4 | 14 | TRBV6-5 | TGTGCCAGCAGTTACCCCGGACAGGGCGAAAAACTGTTTTTT | CASSYPGQGEKLFF
TRBD2 | TRBJ2-3 | 17 | TRBV5-4 | TGTGCCAGCAGCGCCACCTCAGCGGGGTACGGCACAGATACGCAGTATTTT | CASSATSAGYGTDTQYF
TRBD1 | TRBJ1-6 | 16 | TRBV4-1 | TGCGCCAGCAGCCGAGGACAGGGGGTTTGGAATTCACCCCTCCACTTT | CASSRGQGVWNSPLHF
. | TRBJ2-5 | 15 | TRBV5-6 | TGTGCCAGCAGCTTGATCGAGACAAAGGGGGAGACCCAGTACTTC | CASSLIETKGETQYF
. | TRBJ2-7 | 14 | TRBV9 | TGTGCCAGCAGCGTAGGGGCAGGGGCAGGCGAGCAGTACTTC | CASSVGAGAGEQYF
. | TRBJ2-1 | 18 | TRBV30 | TGTGCCTGGAAGTACGAGGTTGGCGGGCCGAGCTCCTACAATGAGCAGTTCTTC | CAWKYEVGGPSSYNEQFF